The present T cell receptor (beta chain) was sequenced within a study of CD8+ T cells in alopecia areata. Extracted from the samples, RNA was reverse transcribed into cDNA to serve as the sequencing template. Produced via immunoSEQ multiplex PCR; TCRdb's table is partial and in-frame only. The table records under 200,000 clones, 60% of them present only once. This clone has just a few counts. Trimming removed 4 bases at V and 0 bases at J, with 9 bases between. The CDR3 spans 14 residues. Per germline, CDR1 SGHRS and CDR2 YFSETQ. This sample's treatment: oral pan-JAK inhibitor, 5-10 mg twice daily. The clonotype comes from a human donor with alopecia areata. Sequenced here: CD4+ T cells sorted from blood, sampled at week 24, from a patient treated with tofacitinib. The V gene is TRBV5-1, the J gene TRBJ2-3; D call uncertain. The CDR3 nucleotides read TGCGCCAGCAGCCGAGCACGTAGCACAGATACGCAGTATTTT. This translates into CASSRARSTDTQYF.